These 18 T cell receptor beta chains were all obtained from the same sample, sequenced in a study of Graves' ophthalmopathy and Graves' hyperthyroidism (dated by TCRdb to between 2017 and 2018). The instrument was an Illumina HiSeq 2000. For repertoire sequencing, TCR beta CDR3 regions were amplified from RNA transcripts. The first round was an RT-PCR using HTBI primers with the Qiagen OneStep RT-PCR kit, and this first round was followed by a second-round multiplex PCR, then size selection and purification. The raw public data were reprocessed by TCRdb itself: fastp quality trimming at Q25, MiXCR clonotype calling, in-frame beta chains only. Each CDR3 protein gets just one entry, which takes the most common genes and DNA from the rows behind it. Within this sample are about 380,000 distinct CDR3 sequences, with 15% of them counted one time only. The ten biggest clones cover about 7.3% of the sample.

What was sequenced was peripheral blood. The source of these receptors is a woman aged 18-29 years with stable Graves' hyperthyroidism. Donor details come from another sample of the same person, matched by shared clones.

The chain employs TRBV3-1 and TRBJ2-7, with D maybe TRBD1 (6 bases). The V gene lost 4 bases and the J gene lost 4 bases, with 20 bases spanning the gap. Per germline, CDR1 LGHDT and CDR2 YNNKEL (reference sequence). The CDR3 loop spans 16 amino acids. CDR3 DNA sequence: TGTGCCAGCAGCCCTTTAAAGGACAGTCTGTCTTACGAGCAGTACTTC. Residues: CASSPLKDSLSYEQYF.

This clonotype was seen at least ten times. The chain has TRBV28 and TRBJ1-1; 9 bases are shared with TRBD1. Germline V gene lookup returns CDR1 MDHEN and CDR2 SYDVKM. The CDR3 sequence is 14 residues long. The ends lost 2 bases at V and 4 bases at J; junction bases unmatched: 2. CDR3 sequence reads: CASSLPTGGTEAFF. CDR3 nucleotide sequence: TGTGCCAGCAGTTTACCGACAGGGGGCACTGAAGCTTTCTTT.

The sample holds many counts of this clonotype. This sequence joins TRBV29-1 and TRBJ2-5; no definite D call. Between the trimmed V and J ends, which lost 0 bases and 2 bases, there was a span of 7 bases. There are 13 residues in the CDR3. Germline V gives CDR1 SQVTM, CDR2 ANQGSEA. CDR3 sequence reads: CSVEEGGQETQYF. The CDR3 DNA is TGCAGCGTTGAAGAAGGCGGACAAGAGACCCAGTACTTC.

This clonotype was seen repeatedly, ten times or more. The chain combines TRBV6-1 with TRBJ1-6; TRBD1 is a possible D gene (5 bases). The CDR3 contains 14 residues. Germline CDR1 and CDR2: MNHNS and SASEGT. V was shortened by 6 bases and J by 7 bases, with 13 bases between the two germline ends. Written as DNA, the CDR3 is TGTGCCAGCAGGAGGTTCCAGGGCAATTCACCCCTCCACTTT. Amino acid sequence: CASRRFQGNSPLHF.

In its sample, this clonotype was seen many times. This chain's CDR3 is CATSDSADRKETQYF. The CDR3 nucleotides are TGTGCCACCAGTGATTCGGCGGACCGAAAAGAGACCCAGTACTTC. The V call is TRBV24-1, the J call TRBJ2-5; no clear D. CDR1 and CDR2 (germline): KGHDR, SFDVKD. This CDR3 is built from 15 residues. V was pared by 2 bases and J by 3 bases, with 12 bases between.

This clonotype showed up just a few times. Being one base from a much bigger clone, this may be a read error. The chain recombines TRBV20-1 with TRBJ2-5, with D perhaps matching TRBD1 or TRBD2 (5 bases each). Germline V gene lookup returns CDR1 DFQATT and CDR2 SNEGSKA (reference sequence). The ends were cut back, 6 bases at V and 5 bases at J, with 10 bases in the middle. The CDR3 spans 11 residues. The CDR3 nucleotides are TGCAGTGCCGAGGGGCGGGAGACCCAGTACTTC. As protein: CSAEGRETQYF.

This clonotype appeared many times. The genes are TRBV19 and TRBJ2-7, with TRBD1 identical over 8 bases. The germline CDR1 and CDR2 sequences are LNHDA and SQIVND (reference sequence). The CDR3 extends over 15 amino acids. Trimming cost V 5 bases and J 5 bases; bases outside gene matches: 11. CDR3 amino acids: CASSVSRGRLDEQYF. CDR3 bases: TGTGCCAGTAGTGTCTCCAGGGGGCGCTTGGACGAGCAGTACTTC.

This clonotype was recorded many times. The genes are TRBV6-2 or TRBV6-3 and TRBJ2-7; no definite D call. The CDR3 has 12 residues. The germline V gene encodes CDR1 MNHEY and CDR2 SVGEGT. Trimming cost V 4 bases and J 3 bases, with 7 bases left between them. The CDR3 is CASSLTYYEQYF. As DNA, the CDR3 is TGTGCCAGCAGTTTGACCTACTACGAGCAGTACTTC.

This clonotype has a count of ten or more. This chain uses TRBV3-1 with TRBJ2-2, with unresolved D. The V gene lost 3 bases and the J gene lost 6 bases, with 8 bases spanning the gap. Germline loops: CDR1 LGHDT, CDR2 YNNKEL (reference sequence). CDR3 size: 13 residues. The DNA of the CDR3 is TGTGCCAGCAGCCACCTGGGCGCCGGGGAGCTGTTTTTT. This gives the protein CASSHLGAGELFF.

This clonotype was recorded once. The J gene is TRBJ2-7, the V gene TRBV6-2 or TRBV6-3; D is ambiguous. The CDR3 consists of 13 residues. Trimming pared 2 bases from V and 6 bases from J, leaving 11 bases between. Germline CDR1 reads MNHEY; CDR2 reads SVGEGT. The CDR3 region has the DNA TGTGCCAGCAGTTACCCGAGGAAGACCGAGCAGTACTTC. Its protein is CASSYPRKTEQYF.

The table lists this clonotype with many counts. CDR3 residues: CASGLNRGPLPAYGYTF. The CDR3 DNA reads as TGTGCTAGTGGTTTGAACAGGGGACCACTCCCAGCCTATGGCTACACCTTC. The V call is TRBV12-5, the J call TRBJ1-2; 7 bases agree with TRBD1. CDR1 is LGHNT and CDR2 is FRNRAP in the germline V gene. This CDR3 contains 17 residues. V lost 2 bases, J lost 4 bases, and 13 bases stayed unmatched. The complete variable domain, with remaining parts taken from reference TRBV12-5 and TRBJ1-2, reads DARVTQTPRHKVTEMGQEVTMRCQPILGHNTVFWYRQTMMQGLELLAYFRNRAPLDDSGMPKDRFSAEMPDATLATLKIQPSEPRDSAVYFCASGLNRGPLPAYGYTFGSGTRLTVV.

The chain employs TRBV6-1 and TRBJ1-5; no clear D. This CDR3 spans 11 amino acids. Trimming took 8 bases from V and 9 from J, leaving 11 bases between them. Per germline, CDR1 MNHNS and CDR2 SASEGT. The chain's CDR3 is CASEGLGPQHF. The CDR3 DNA reads TGTGCCAGCGAAGGTTTGGGGCCCCAGCATTTT.

The chain has TRBV5-1 and TRBJ2-5, with 11 bases aligning to TRBD2. Germline V gene data show CDR1 as SGHRS and CDR2 as YFSETQ. This CDR3 has 16 residues. Trimming at V came to 0 bases and at J to 3 bases, leaving 4 bases not matched to a gene. The CDR3 reads CASSLAVTSGEETQYF. The CDR3 nucleotides are TGCGCCAGCAGCTTGGCCGTGACTAGCGGGGAAGAGACCCAGTACTTC.

The V and J genes are TRBV12-3 or TRBV12-4 and TRBJ1-5; no reliable D call. Trimming took 3 bases from V and 6 from J, leaving 6 bases between them. The CDR3 totals 12 residues. The CDR3 is CASSFVAQPQHF. The CDR3 nucleotides read TGTGCCAGCAGTTTCGTAGCTCAGCCCCAGCATTTT.

The chain combines TRBV5-1 with TRBJ1-1; the D gene is possibly TRBD1 (5 bases). CDR3 length equals 15 residues. V lost 1 base, J lost 1 base, and 11 bases lay in between. The V gene's germline CDR1 is SGHRS and CDR2 YFSETQ. CDR3 protein: CASSLLATGNTEAFF. Written as DNA, the CDR3 is TGCGCCAGCAGCTTGCTAGCTACAGGGAACACTGAAGCTTTCTTT.

The chain employs TRBV5-1 and TRBJ2-2; 8 bases map to TRBD1. Germline trimming cut 1 base from V and 5 bases from J; bases unmatched to any gene: 7. Germline V gene lookup returns CDR1 SGHRS and CDR2 YFSETQ. The CDR3 spans 16 residues. This chain's CDR3 is CASSLLQGAGTGELFF. In DNA, the CDR3 is TGCGCCAGCAGCTTGCTGCAGGGGGCAGGTACCGGGGAGCTGTTTTTT.

This clonotype occurred many times. The chain carries TRBV12-3 or TRBV12-4 and TRBJ1-3, with D possibly being TRBD1 (5 bases). The CDR3 sequence is 19 residues long. V was trimmed by 3 bases and J by 1 base, leaving 22 bases between them. The chain's CDR3 is CASSFILGRSGASGNTIYF. The CDR3 coding sequence is TGTGCCAGCAGTTTCATATTAGGTCGGTCCGGGGCGTCTGGAAACACCATATATTTT.

The rearrangement links TRBV6-2 or TRBV6-3 to TRBJ1-1, with no clear D. CDR3 size: 16 residues. V lost 4 bases and J 3 bases, leaving 18 bases between the germline ends. The germline CDR1 and CDR2 sequences are MNHEY and SVGEGT. The CDR3 sequence is CASSLPDNRVHTEAFF. In DNA form, the CDR3 reads TGTGCCAGCAGTTTACCCGACAATCGGGTTCACACTGAAGCTTTCTTT.